This T cell receptor beta chain was recovered during a study of shared T cell receptors in the human thymus. Produced via immunoSEQ multiplex PCR; TCRdb's table is partial and in-frame only. The table lists hundreds of thousands of clones, 70% to 90% of them singletons. This CDR3 has 18 residues. V shed 4 bases and J 0 bases; nucleotides not matched to a gene: 13. Germline CDR1 MDHEN, CDR2 SYDVKM. The same sample was also studied in work on human thymus T cells. As reported in that work: From resections taken during corrective heart surgery, the thymus tissue was obtained. V and J gene usage appeared biased in thymic and blood repertoires.

The chain links TRBV28 to TRBJ2-3; 7 bases fit TRBD2. The sequencing input was thymocytes. This TCR came from a boy younger than two with a congenital heart defect. The CDR3 protein is CASSSYGRAGVSTDTQYF. CDR3 coding DNA: TGTGCCAGCAGTTCATACGGTCGTGCGGGAGTAAGCACAGATACGCAGTATTTT.